This T cell receptor (beta chain) is from a study of cytotoxic CD8 clonotypes in ibrutinib-treated CLL. Study-level background: Of a cohort that held some twelve relapsed/refractory and around 14 treatment-naive patients, approximately 18 were IGHV unmutated. Study-level results: Clonality went higher at ibrutinib response and then dropped back toward baseline at progression.

Trimming cost V 10 bases and J 5 bases; bases outside gene matches: 8. The V gene's germline CDR1 is ENHRY and CDR2 SYGVKD. CDR3 length: 13 amino acids. A remark on this clone: Its target is unknown.

PBMCs that had been cryopreserved were the source of approximately 2 micrograms of genomic DNA for TCR beta libraries. The table came from immunoSEQ multiplex PCR; TCRdb's copy has only in-frame clones and leaves some out. Of about 80,000 clones in the sample, roughly 77% were seen once. The rearrangement links TRBV10-3 to TRBJ1-2; 9 positions agree with TRBD1. Here the sequenced sample was PBMCs, taken after 12 months of ibrutinib treatment. The sequence came from a human donor with chronic lymphocytic leukemia. CDR3: CATTGGPDYGYTF. In nucleotides, the CDR3 is TGTGCCACGACAGGGGGGCCGGATTATGGCTACACCTTC.